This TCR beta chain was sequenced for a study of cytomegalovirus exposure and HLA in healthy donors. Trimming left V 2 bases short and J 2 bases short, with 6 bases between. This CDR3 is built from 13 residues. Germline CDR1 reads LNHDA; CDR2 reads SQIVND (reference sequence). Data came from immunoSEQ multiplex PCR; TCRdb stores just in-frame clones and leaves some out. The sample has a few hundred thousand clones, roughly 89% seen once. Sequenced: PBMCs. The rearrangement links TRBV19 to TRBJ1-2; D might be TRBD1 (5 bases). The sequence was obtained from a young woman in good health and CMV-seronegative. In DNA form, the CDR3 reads TGTGCCAGTAGTATAAAGGGGAACTATGGCTACACCTTC. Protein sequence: CASSIKGNYGYTF.